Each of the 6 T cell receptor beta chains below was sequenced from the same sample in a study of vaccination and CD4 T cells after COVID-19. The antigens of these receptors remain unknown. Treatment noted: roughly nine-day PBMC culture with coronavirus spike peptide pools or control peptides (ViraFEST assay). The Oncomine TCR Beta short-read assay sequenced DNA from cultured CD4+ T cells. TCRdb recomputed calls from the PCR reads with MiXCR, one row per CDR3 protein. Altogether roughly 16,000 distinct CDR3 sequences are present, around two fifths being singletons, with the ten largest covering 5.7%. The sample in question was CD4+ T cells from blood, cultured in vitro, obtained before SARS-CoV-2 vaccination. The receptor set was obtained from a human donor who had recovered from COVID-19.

CDR3 nucleotide sequence: TGCAGTGCTGGTGACCTGACCGGGGAGCTGTTTTTT. Residues: CSAGDLTGELFF. The J gene is TRBJ2-2, the V gene TRBV20-1; D remains unclear. The CDR3 is 12 amino acids. Trimming took off 5 bases at V and 5 bases at J, with 9 bases between the two ends. CDR1 DFQATT and CDR2 SNEGSKA come from the germline V gene (reference sequence).

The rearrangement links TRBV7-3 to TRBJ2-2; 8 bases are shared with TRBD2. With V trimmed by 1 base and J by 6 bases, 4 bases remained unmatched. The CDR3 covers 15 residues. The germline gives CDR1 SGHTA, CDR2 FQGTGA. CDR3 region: CASSLRSGGAGELFF. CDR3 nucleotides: TGTGCCAGCAGCTTAAGGTCCGGGGGGGCCGGGGAGCTGTTTTTT.

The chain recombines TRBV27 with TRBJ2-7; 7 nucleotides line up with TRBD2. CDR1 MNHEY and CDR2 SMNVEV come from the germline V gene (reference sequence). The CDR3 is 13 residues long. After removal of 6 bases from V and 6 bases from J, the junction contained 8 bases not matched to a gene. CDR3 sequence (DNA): TGTGCCAGCAGAGGTGCGGGAGCATCCGAGCAGTACTTC. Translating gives CASRGAGASEQYF.

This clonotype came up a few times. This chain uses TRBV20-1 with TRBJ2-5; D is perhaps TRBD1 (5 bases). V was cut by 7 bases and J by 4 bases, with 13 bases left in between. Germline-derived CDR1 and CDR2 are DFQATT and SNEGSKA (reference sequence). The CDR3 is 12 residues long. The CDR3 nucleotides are TGCAGTGTCAACCCTAGGGGAGAGACCCAGTACTTC. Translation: CSVNPRGETQYF.

The CDR3 coding sequence is TGTGCCAGCAGTACTGGACTAGCGGGAAGAGATACGCAGTATTTT. Its translation is CASSTGLAGRDTQYF. The chain employs TRBV6-2 or TRBV6-3 and TRBJ2-3, with 12 nucleotides matching TRBD2. The V segment lost 5 bases and the J segment 5 bases; nucleotides outside the gene matches: 5. The CDR3 covers 15 residues. Germline assignment: CDR1 MNHEY and CDR2 SVGEGT.

The CDR3 here is CASSQRGQETQYF. The CDR3 DNA is TGCGCCAGCAGCCAACGCGGCCAAGAGACCCAGTACTTC. The V call is TRBV4-1, the J call TRBJ2-5; the D is unclear. The CDR3 totals 13 residues. The germline V gene has CDR1 MGHRA and CDR2 YSYEKL. V lost 2 bases to trimming and J lost 1 base, with 5 bases between them.